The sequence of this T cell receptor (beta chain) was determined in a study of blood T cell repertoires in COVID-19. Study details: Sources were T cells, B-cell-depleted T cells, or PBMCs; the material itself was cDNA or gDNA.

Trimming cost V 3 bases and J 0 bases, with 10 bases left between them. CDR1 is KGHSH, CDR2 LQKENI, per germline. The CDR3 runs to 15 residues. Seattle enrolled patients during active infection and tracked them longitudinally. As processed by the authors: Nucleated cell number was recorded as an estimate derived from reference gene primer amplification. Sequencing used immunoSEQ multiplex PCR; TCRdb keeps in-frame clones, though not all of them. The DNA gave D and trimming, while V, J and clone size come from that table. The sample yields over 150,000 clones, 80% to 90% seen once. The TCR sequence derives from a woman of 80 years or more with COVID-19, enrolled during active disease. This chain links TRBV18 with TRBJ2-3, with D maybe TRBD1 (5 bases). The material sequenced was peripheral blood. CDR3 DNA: TGTGCCAGCTCACCCGGACACGACAGCACAGATACGCAGTATTTT. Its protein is CASSPGHDSTDTQYF.